The 12 T cell receptor beta chains listed next were all sequenced from one sample in a study of blood T cells in healthy people across ages. A sample-barcoded 5' primer and a J-beta primer mix were used in a second PCR of roughly 7 to 12 cycles. TCRdb re-analysed the 5' RACE reads in MiXCR, keeping a single row per CDR3 protein. The sample records about 640,000 distinct CDR3 sequences, approximately 50% being singletons. The sample taken for sequencing was blood. These receptors were taken from a man aged 60-69 years in good health.

The gene calls are TRBV20-1 and TRBJ1-4, with 9 positions matching TRBD1. With V trimmed by 2 bases and J by 7 bases, 2 bases remained unmatched. The CDR3 is 13 residues long. CDR1 is DFQATT and CDR2 is SNEGSKA in the germline V gene (reference sequence). The CDR3 bases are TGCAGTGCTAGACGACAGGGGGTTGAAAAACTGTTTTTT. Amino acids: CSARRQGVEKLFF.

The rearrangement uses TRBV25-1 and TRBJ2-7, with D tentatively TRBD1 or TRBD2 (8 bases each). Germline lookup yields CDR1 MGHDK and CDR2 SYGVNS. This CDR3 is built from 14 residues. V was shortened by 8 bases and J by 2 bases, with 16 bases between the two germline ends. The CDR3 sequence: CASREGQVPYEQYF. The CDR3, as DNA: TGTGCCAGCCGGGAGGGACAGGTACCCTACGAGCAGTACTTC.

The chain joins TRBV2 to TRBJ1-2; D call uncertain. The CDR3 has 14 residues. Trimming shortened V by 6 bases and J by 4 bases, and 15 bases separated the two germline ends. Germline V gives CDR1 SNHLY, CDR2 FYNNEI. The CDR3 here is CASRPGPSGYGYTF. The DNA of the CDR3 is TGTGCCAGCAGACCGGGCCCCTCGGGCTATGGCTACACCTTC.

This clonotype was counted a few times. The chain joins TRBV29-1 to TRBJ2-1, with unresolved D. Per the germline V gene, CDR1 is SQVTM and CDR2 is ANQGSEA. The CDR3 runs 11 residues. V was trimmed by 2 bases and J by 12 bases, leaving 11 bases between them. CDR3 coding DNA: TGCAGCGTTGAAAATCAGCAACGGCAGTTCTTC. This encodes CSVENQQRQFF.

The chain recombines TRBV4-1 with TRBJ2-7; either TRBD1 or TRBD2 may fit D (7 bases each). The germline gives CDR1 MGHRA, CDR2 YSYEKL. CDR3 length: 15 residues. Trimming shortened V by 1 base and J by 2 bases, and 12 bases separated the two germline ends. The CDR3 spells CASSQAQGGPYEQYF. The CDR3 bases are TGCGCCAGCAGCCAAGCTCAGGGGGGGCCCTACGAGCAGTACTTC.

This chain connects TRBV2 to TRBJ2-3; the D call may be TRBD1 or TRBD2 (7 bases each). This CDR3 is 15 amino acids long. Germline CDR1 reads SNHLY; CDR2 reads FYNNEI. With 6 bases removed from V and 2 bases from J, the gap between germline ends came to 15 bases. In nucleotides, the CDR3 is TGTGCCAGCAGGGGGGGAGGGGGCCCCACAGATACGCAGTATTTT. This codes for CASRGGGGPTDTQYF.

The V and J genes are TRBV6-1 and TRBJ2-1; D is unresolved. Germline CDR1 reads MNHNS; CDR2 reads SASEGT. This CDR3 contains 15 residues. Trimming shortened V by 2 bases and J by 12 bases, and 20 bases separated the two germline ends. The CDR3 DNA sequence: TGTGCCAGCAGTGAATCTGGATGTGGAAGGTTAGCGCAGTTCTTC. This translates into CASSESGCGRLAQFF.

A remark on this clonotype: A read error may explain this, as a much larger clone is one base away. The genes are TRBV7-2 and TRBJ2-3, with D possibly matching TRBD2 (6 bases). V was pared by 5 bases and J by 8 bases, with 20 bases between. CDR1 is SGHTA and CDR2 is FQGNSA in the germline V gene. The CDR3 has 15 residues. This CDR3 is CASSTGRAGSGTQYF. CDR3 coding DNA: TGTGCCAGCAGCACGGGACGAGCGGGTTCGGGTACGCAGTATTTT.

Of note for this clonotype: The junction does not match germline at one end; this may be a read error. V and J are TRBV4-2 and TRBJ2-1; 7 bases match TRBD2. Germline CDR1 and CDR2: LGHNA and YNFKEQ. There are 16 residues in the CDR3. The DNA for the CDR3 is TGTGCCAACAGCCAAGATGAGAGCGGGGTCTACAATGAGCAGTTCTTC. It encodes CANSQDESGVYNEQFF.

The chain joins TRBV20-1 to TRBJ1-2; D gene uncertain. Trimming removed 8 bases at V and 8 bases at J, with 18 bases between. From germline, CDR1 is DFQATT and CDR2 SNEGSKA (reference sequence). The CDR3 runs 12 residues. CDR3: CSTNLGGEGYTF. CDR3 sequence (DNA): TGCAGTACTAATCTAGGTGGAGAAGGCTACACCTTC.

V gene TRBV6-6 combines with J gene TRBJ2-5; D perhaps matches TRBD1 (6 bases). The DNA end favors TRBJ2-7, so the J call may be wrong. Germline assignment: CDR1 MNHNY and CDR2 SVGAGI (reference sequence). This CDR3 has 14 residues. The CDR3 loop is CASRTGLISYEQYF. CDR3 DNA: TGTGCCAGCAGGACAGGTTTGATCTCCTACGAGCAGTACTTC.

The chain recombines TRBV10-3 with TRBJ2-4; TRBD1 aligns across 11 bases. The CDR3 is 15 residues long. Germline V gives CDR1 ENHRY, CDR2 SYGVKD. Unmatched junction bases numbered 4, after V lost 2 bases and J lost 7 bases. CDR3 loop: CAISELGTGGNIQYF. The CDR3 DNA follows: TGTGCCATCAGTGAGCTTGGGACAGGGGGTAACATTCAGTACTTC.